This passage covers 26 T cell receptor beta chains from one sample sequenced in a study of T cell changes during pregnancy in multiple sclerosis. TCRdb keeps only in-frame clones here, not all; method: immunoSEQ multiplex PCR. The repertoire consists of tens of thousands of clones, with roughly 89% occurring once and the leading ten covering under 2%. This sample comprised peripheral blood, obtained in the second trimester of pregnancy. These receptors were taken from a female donor with multiple sclerosis, enrolled in a pregnancy study.

The V call is TRBV6-6, the J call TRBJ1-2; 7 bases are shared with TRBD1. The CDR3 spans 15 residues. J gave up 4 bases and V 5 bases, and 10 bases lay outside the gene matches. Germline lookup yields CDR1 MNHNY and CDR2 SVGAGI (reference sequence). For the CDR3, the DNA is TGTGCCAGCAGTCCACCGGGACAGACCAGCTATGGCTACACCTTC. It specifies CASSPPGQTSYGYTF.

J is TRBJ2-7 and V is TRBV10-3; TRBD2 agrees at 14 bases. Per germline, CDR1 ENHRY and CDR2 SYGVKD. The CDR3 has 12 residues. V lost 11 bases, J lost 6 bases, and 3 bases stayed unmatched. CDR3 sequence (DNA): TGTGCCGCCGGACTAGCGGGAGGCGAGCAGTACTTC. Its translation is CAAGLAGGEQYF.

The rearrangement links TRBV4-3 to TRBJ1-2; 7 bases align to TRBD1. There are 14 residues in the CDR3. The germline gives CDR1 LGHNA, CDR2 YSLEER. V trimming: 0 bases; J trimming: 8 bases; junction bases outside the gene matches: 6. The CDR3, as DNA: TGCGCCAGCAGCCAAGATTTGACAGGGACGGGCTACACCTTC. Protein: CASSQDLTGTGYTF.

This chain connects TRBV28 to TRBJ1-1; D not certain. The CDR3 spans 14 residues. V lost 1 base and J 1 base, leaving 7 bases between the germline ends. In germline, CDR1 is MDHEN, CDR2 SYDVKM. CDR3 in amino acids: CASSLSYPNTEAFF. CDR3 DNA sequence: TGTGCCAGCAGTTTATCGTATCCGAACACTGAAGCTTTCTTT.

The chain employs TRBV28 and TRBJ2-5; TRBD2 might be the D (5 bases). Trimming left V 2 bases short and J 14 bases short, with 21 bases between. Germline loops: CDR1 MDHEN, CDR2 SYDVKM. This CDR3 has 14 amino acids. Written as DNA, the CDR3 is TGTGCCAGCAGTTTAATTTCACCTTCGGGAAAATTATACTTC. Amino acids: CASSLISPSGKLYF.

The chain employs TRBV9 and TRBJ2-1, with 16 nucleotides matching TRBD2. The V segment lost 3 bases and the J segment 12 bases; nucleotides outside the gene matches: 6. Looked up from germline, CDR1 is SGDLS and CDR2 is YYNGEE. The CDR3 contains 15 residues. The CDR3: CASSASGLAGGRQFF. The CDR3 DNA sequence: TGTGCCAGCAGCGCGTCGGGACTAGCGGGGGGGCGGCAGTTCTTC. The full variable domain, its missing parts supplied by reference TRBV9 and TRBJ2-1, is DSGVTQTPKHLITATGQRVTLRCSPRSGDLSVYWYQQSLDQGLQFLIQYYNGEERAKGNILERFSAQQFPDLHSELNLSSLELGDSALYFCASSASGLAGGRQFFGPGTRLTVL.

This chain connects TRBV5-6 to TRBJ1-3; the D gene is possibly TRBD1 (5 bases). The CDR3 totals 15 residues. Germline-derived CDR1 and CDR2 are SGHDT and YYEEEE. Trimming left V 0 bases short and J 3 bases short, with 10 bases between. The CDR3 here is CASSLASGLGNTIYF. CDR3 nucleotide sequence: TGTGCCAGCAGCTTGGCATCAGGGCTTGGAAACACCATATATTTT. Using reference TRBV5-6 and TRBJ1-3 for the parts outside the CDR3, the full variable domain is DAGVTQSPTHLIKTRGQQVTLRCSPKSGHDTVSWYQQALGQGPQFIFQYYEEEERQRGNFPDRFSGHQFPNYSSELNVNALLLGDSALYLCASSLASGLGNTIYFGEGSWLTVV.

The V gene is TRBV11-3, the J gene TRBJ1-6, with unresolved D. The CDR3 contains 13 residues. Looked up from germline, CDR1 is SGHNT and CDR2 is YENEEA. Trimming pared 1 base from V and 4 bases from J, leaving 2 bases between. The CDR3 DNA is TGTGCCAGCAGCTTAGCTTATAATTCACCCCTCCACTTT. It translates to CASSLAYNSPLHF.

This sequence joins TRBV30 and TRBJ1-6; D gene unclear. Germline V CDR1 and CDR2: GTSNPN, SVGIG (reference sequence). The CDR3 totals 14 residues. With 7 bases removed from V and 8 bases from J, the gap between germline ends came to 18 bases. CDR3 DNA sequence: TGTGCCTTCTTAATTAAGAGGTCAGATTCACCCCTCCACTTT. Translation: CAFLIKRSDSPLHF.

V gene TRBV19 combines with J gene TRBJ1-2; possible D gene TRBD1, 6 bases. The CDR3 contains 12 residues. The germline gives CDR1 LNHDA, CDR2 SQIVND (reference sequence). Trimming took 6 bases from V and 3 from J, leaving 8 bases between them. The CDR3 DNA reads TGTGCCAGTAGCTACAGGGACTATGGCTACACCTTC. Translating gives CASSYRDYGYTF. The full variable domain, rest sourced from reference TRBV19 and TRBJ1-2, is DGGITQSPKYLFRKEGQNVTLSCEQNLNHDAMYWYRQDPGQGLRLIYYSQIVNDFQKGDIAEGYSVSREKKESFPLTVTSAQKNPTAFYLCASSYRDYGYTFGSGTRLTVV.

The gene calls are TRBV9 and TRBJ1-2; 8 positions match TRBD1. Unmatched junction bases numbered 6, after V lost 1 base and J lost 4 bases. CDR1 SGDLS and CDR2 YYNGEE come from the germline V gene. This CDR3 is 15 amino acids long. This CDR3 reads CASSVRDRTSYGYTF. As DNA, the CDR3 is TGTGCCAGCAGCGTACGGGACAGGACCTCCTATGGCTACACCTTC.

The gene calls are TRBV27 and TRBJ2-3, with TRBD1 as a possible D gene (6 bases). The CDR3 totals 16 residues. V was cut by 3 bases and J by 2 bases, with 15 bases left in between. Looked up from germline, CDR1 is MNHEY and CDR2 is SMNVEV (reference sequence). CDR3 coding DNA: TGTGCCAGCAGTTTCATAAGGGGACAAAACACAGATACGCAGTATTTT. As protein: CASSFIRGQNTDTQYF.

The chain recombines TRBV6-4 with TRBJ1-2; D is possibly TRBD1 (6 bases). Germline V gives CDR1 MRHNA, CDR2 SNTAGT. Trimming removed 4 bases from V and 8 bases from J, with 23 bases in between. This CDR3 spans 16 amino acids. The CDR3 here is CASSAYNDRTPWGYTF. For the CDR3, the DNA is TGTGCCAGCAGTGCCTACAACGACAGGACCCCATGGGGCTACACCTTC.

Details on this clone: The same CDR3 also results from other DNA sequences found in this sample. The CDR3 region has the DNA TGTGCCAGCTCACCGGGACAGAACTATGGCTACACCTTC. Protein product: CASSPGQNYGYTF. The chain has TRBV18 and TRBJ1-2, with 7 positions matching TRBD1. Germline V gene data show CDR1 as KGHSH and CDR2 as LQKENI. J gave up 2 bases and V 3 bases, and 0 bases lay outside the gene matches. CDR3 length: 13 amino acids. Using reference TRBV18 and TRBJ1-2 for the parts outside the CDR3, the full variable domain is NAGVMQNPRHLVRRRGQEARLRCSPMKGHSHVYWYRQLPEEGLKFMVYLQKENIIDESGMPKERFSAEFPKEGPSILRIQQVVRGDSAAYFCASSPGQNYGYTFGSGTRLTVV.

This rearrangement joins TRBV7-9 to TRBJ2-1, with D perhaps TRBD2 (7 bases). Trimming cost V 1 base and J 6 bases, with 19 bases left between them. The germline gives CDR1 SEHNR, CDR2 FQNEAQ (reference sequence). CDR3 size: 17 residues. In DNA form, the CDR3 reads TGTGCCAGCAGCTTAGGGTCGGGGCGGGGGCAAGGCAATGAGCAGTTCTTC. Residues: CASSLGSGRGQGNEQFF.

The chain has TRBV30 and TRBJ1-4; D is ambiguous. Trimming took off 5 bases at V and 8 bases at J, with 15 bases between the two ends. Germline CDR1 and CDR2: GTSNPN and SVGIG (reference sequence). The CDR3 spans 13 residues. The CDR3 loop is CAWQKRGGEKLFF. CDR3 bases: TGTGCCTGGCAAAAACGCGGAGGCGAAAAACTGTTTTTT.

CDR3 DNA: TGTGCCAGCAGTGCACTCCCGCGGGGCGGCGAGCAGTACTTC. The encoded protein is CASSALPRGGEQYF. The V and J genes are TRBV6-1 and TRBJ2-7; D possibly corresponds to TRBD2 (6 bases). In germline, CDR1 is MNHNS, CDR2 SASEGT. The CDR3 is 14 amino acids. V was trimmed by 4 bases and J by 6 bases, leaving 16 bases between them.

J is TRBJ2-7 and V is TRBV11-2; 7 nucleotides match TRBD1. This CDR3 has 17 residues. The ends lost 2 bases at V and 5 bases at J; junction bases unmatched: 15. In germline, CDR1 is SGHAT, CDR2 FQNNGV. Written as DNA, the CDR3 is TGTGCCAGCAGCTTAAGAGGGGGCGATTCTTCTCGGGACGAGCAGTACTTC. This translates into CASSLRGGDSSRDEQYF.

V and J are TRBV4-2 and TRBJ2-3, with 13 bases lining up with TRBD2. The CDR3 consists of 17 residues. Germline assignment: CDR1 LGHNA and CDR2 YNFKEQ. V was clipped by 3 bases and J by 2 bases; unmatched bases: 5. CDR3: CASSHVGTSGVTDTQYF. The CDR3 coding sequence is TGTGCCAGCAGCCATGTTGGGACTAGCGGGGTCACAGATACGCAGTATTTT.

This chain links TRBV29-1 with TRBJ1-3, with 7 positions matching TRBD1. With V trimmed by 6 bases and J by 0 bases, 2 bases remained unmatched. The CDR3 runs 13 residues. The germline gives CDR1 SQVTM, CDR2 ANQGSEA. The CDR3 is CSVQGDSGNTIYF. The CDR3 DNA reads as TGCAGCGTCCAGGGGGACTCTGGAAACACCATATATTTT.

J is TRBJ1-1 and V is TRBV19; TRBD1 agrees at 7 bases. V was pared by 4 bases and J by 2 bases, with 1 base of the junction left unmatched. Germline CDR1 reads LNHDA; CDR2 reads SQIVND (reference sequence). CDR3 length equals 13 residues. The DNA for the CDR3 is TGTGCCAGTAGTAGGGACAGCAACACTGAAGCTTTCTTT. Protein sequence: CASSRDSNTEAFF.

The rearrangement links TRBV28 to TRBJ1-6, with D unresolved. The CDR3 extends over 18 amino acids. CDR1 and CDR2 from the germline V gene are MDHEN and SYDVKM. V lost 3 bases and J 2 bases, leaving 17 bases between the germline ends. The CDR3 reads CASSFPRGGVTYNSPLHF. The CDR3 coding sequence is TGTGCCAGCAGTTTCCCCCGGGGAGGAGTGACCTATAATTCACCCCTCCACTTT.

The chain couples TRBV27 to TRBJ2-2; possible D gene TRBD2, 6 bases. The CDR3 sequence is 12 residues long. Trimming removed 10 bases at V and 5 bases at J, with 11 bases between. The germline V gene has CDR1 MNHEY and CDR2 SMNVEV (reference sequence). The CDR3 nucleotides are TGTGCCATCACCAGCGGGACCGGGGAGCTGTTTTTT. Its translation: CAITSGTGELFF.

This clone came up once. J is TRBJ2-7 and V is TRBV28; D may be TRBD1 (6 bases). Germline V CDR1 and CDR2: MDHEN, SYDVKM. This CDR3 is 16 amino acids long. Between the trimmed V and J ends, which lost 7 bases and 4 bases, there was a span of 23 bases. Here the CDR3 DNA reads TGTGCCAGCAATGACCTGGACAGCTCCACACTTTACGAGCAGTACTTC. Protein: CASNDLDSSTLYEQYF.

The V and J genes are TRBV5-8 and TRBJ1-5, with 8 bases fitting TRBD1. V trimming: 4 bases; J trimming: 6 bases; junction bases outside the gene matches: 9. Germline CDR1 SGHTS, CDR2 YDEGEE. This CDR3 spans 15 amino acids. The CDR3, as DNA: TGTGCCAGCAGCCCTGGACAGGGAATAGTTCAGCCCCAGCATTTT. It specifies CASSPGQGIVQPQHF.

V gene TRBV6-1 combines with J gene TRBJ2-7; TRBD1 agrees at 9 bases. Germline values: CDR1 MNHNS, CDR2 SASEGT. V lost 6 bases to trimming and J lost 5 bases; unmatched junction nucleotides: 5. The CDR3 is made up of 13 amino acids. CDR3 in amino acids: CASRRQGENEQYF. In nucleotides, the CDR3 is TGTGCCAGCAGAAGACAGGGGGAAAACGAGCAGTACTTC.